This T cell receptor (beta chain) was recorded in a study of human T cells and chemical hapten exposure. The table lists this clonotype with a few counts. Its antigen is still unknown. TCRdb independently ran MiXCR on the RACE reads; one entry per CDR3 protein. The repertoire holds under 400,000 distinct CDR3 sequences, with roughly 4.6% as singletons. Indicated time point: pre-sensitization, week 0. Treatment specified: therapeutic diphenylcyclopropenone sensitization with weekly scalp DPC. The study's findings and limits: Healthy people's immune response may differ from that of the donors, who had alopecia.

The V end was cut by 7 bases, the J end by 4 bases, with 6 bases between. The germline CDR1 and CDR2 sequences are SNHLY and FYNNEI. There are 11 residues in the CDR3. The sequencing used whole blood, collected in connection with sensitization to the hapten diphenylcyclopropenone (DPC). The chain employs TRBV2 and TRBJ2-3; no reliable D call. The origin of this receptor is a woman aged 45 to 65 with alopecia areata. Some clones in this sample may be carry-over from other donors' samples. CDR3 region: CASMAPDTQYF. The CDR3 coding sequence is TGTGCCAGCATGGCCCCAGATACGCAGTATTTT.